This T cell receptor beta chain was found in a study of follicular helper T cells after annual influenza vaccination. The assay was immunoSEQ multiplex PCR, and TCRdb's table has in-frame clones only and misses some. The sample has about 7,800 clones, around 78% seen once. Time point defined: 2014-2015 season, 7 days after vaccination. Between roughly 35 and 100 mL of blood was drawn per time point. About this clone itself: Its antigen is not identified.

Study-wide points: Day 7 ICOS+CD38+ clones were most often found later in ICOS-CD38- cTfh cells. Yearly vaccinations repeatedly recalled conserved clonotypes in ICOS+CD38+ cTfh.

The sequencing here drew on CXCR5+ CD38- circulating T follicular helper cells from blood, taken 7 days after influenza vaccination. Noted subset: circulating Tfh, non-naive CD4+CXCR5+PD-1+ (ICOS+CD38+ or ICOS-CD38-). This TCR was recovered from an adult who received the influenza vaccine.

The DNA for the CDR3 is TGTGCCAGCAGTGAAGGTCGAGTAAGGGGCCCTGAAGCTTTCTTT. Translation: CASSEGRVRGPEAFF. The V and J genes are TRBV6-1 and TRBJ1-1; perhaps TRBD1 as D (5 bases). V was trimmed by 1 base and J by 6 bases, leaving 15 bases between them. The germline CDR1 and CDR2 sequences are MNHNS and SASEGT. There are 15 residues in the CDR3.